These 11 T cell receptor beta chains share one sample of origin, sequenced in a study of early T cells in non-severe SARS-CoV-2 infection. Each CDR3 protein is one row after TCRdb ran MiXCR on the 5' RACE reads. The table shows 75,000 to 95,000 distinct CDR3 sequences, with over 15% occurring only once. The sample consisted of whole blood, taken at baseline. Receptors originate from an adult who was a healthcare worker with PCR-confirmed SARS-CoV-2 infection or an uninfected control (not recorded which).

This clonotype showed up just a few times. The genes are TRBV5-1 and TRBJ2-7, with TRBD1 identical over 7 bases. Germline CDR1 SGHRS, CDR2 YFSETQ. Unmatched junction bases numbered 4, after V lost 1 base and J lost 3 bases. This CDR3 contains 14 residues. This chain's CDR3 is CASSLQGDNYEQYF. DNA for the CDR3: TGCGCCAGCAGCTTGCAGGGGGATAACTACGAGCAGTACTTC.

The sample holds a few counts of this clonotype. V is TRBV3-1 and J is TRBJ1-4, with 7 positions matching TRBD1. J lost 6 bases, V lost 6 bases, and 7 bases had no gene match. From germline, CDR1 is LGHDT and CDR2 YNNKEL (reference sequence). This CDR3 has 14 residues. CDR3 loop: CASSPTGFYEKLFF. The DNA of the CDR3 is TGTGCCAGCAGTCCGACAGGGTTTTATGAAAAACTGTTTTTT.

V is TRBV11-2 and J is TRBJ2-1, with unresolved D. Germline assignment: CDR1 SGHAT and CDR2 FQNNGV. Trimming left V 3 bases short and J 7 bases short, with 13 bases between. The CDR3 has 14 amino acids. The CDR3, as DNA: TGTGCCAGCAGCTTCCGGACCCCTTCAAATGAGCAGTTCTTC. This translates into CASSFRTPSNEQFF.

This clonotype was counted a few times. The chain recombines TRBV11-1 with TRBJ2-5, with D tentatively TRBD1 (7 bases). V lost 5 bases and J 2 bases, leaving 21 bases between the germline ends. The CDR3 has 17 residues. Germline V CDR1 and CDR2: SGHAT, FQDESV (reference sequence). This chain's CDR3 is CASSPTFRPGGQETQYF. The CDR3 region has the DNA TGTGCCAGCAGCCCTACCTTCCGACCAGGGGGGCAAGAGACCCAGTACTTC.

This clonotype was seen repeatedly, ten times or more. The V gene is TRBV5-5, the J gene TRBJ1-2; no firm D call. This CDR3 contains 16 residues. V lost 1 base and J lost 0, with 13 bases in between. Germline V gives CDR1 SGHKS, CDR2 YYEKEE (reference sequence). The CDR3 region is CASSLYWERANYGYTF. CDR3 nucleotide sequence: TGTGCCAGCAGCTTGTACTGGGAACGGGCTAACTATGGCTACACCTTC.

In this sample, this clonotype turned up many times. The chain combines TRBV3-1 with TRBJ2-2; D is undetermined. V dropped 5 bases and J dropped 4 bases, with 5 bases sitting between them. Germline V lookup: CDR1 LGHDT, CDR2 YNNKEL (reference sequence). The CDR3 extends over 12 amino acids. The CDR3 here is CASSESTGELFF. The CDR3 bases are TGTGCCAGCAGCGAGAGCACCGGGGAGCTGTTTTTT.

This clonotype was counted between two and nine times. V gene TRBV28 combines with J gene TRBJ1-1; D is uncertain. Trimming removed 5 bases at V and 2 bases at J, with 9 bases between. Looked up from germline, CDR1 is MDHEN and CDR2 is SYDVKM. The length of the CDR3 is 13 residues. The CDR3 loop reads CASSVPFNTEAFF. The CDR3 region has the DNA TGTGCCAGCAGTGTCCCTTTCAACACTGAAGCTTTCTTT. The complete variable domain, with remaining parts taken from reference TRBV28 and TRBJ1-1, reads DVKVTQSSRYLVKRTGEKVFLECVQDMDHENMFWYRQDPGLGLRLIYFSYDVKMKEKGDIPEGYSVSREKKERFSLILESASTNQTSMYLCASSVPFNTEAFFGQGTRLTVV.

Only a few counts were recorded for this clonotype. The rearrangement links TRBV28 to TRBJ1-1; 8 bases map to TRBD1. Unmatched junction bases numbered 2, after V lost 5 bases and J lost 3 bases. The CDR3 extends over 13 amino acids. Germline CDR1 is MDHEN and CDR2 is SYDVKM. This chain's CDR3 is CASSRQGHTEAFF. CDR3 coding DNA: TGTGCCAGCAGTCGACAGGGGCACACTGAAGCTTTCTTT.

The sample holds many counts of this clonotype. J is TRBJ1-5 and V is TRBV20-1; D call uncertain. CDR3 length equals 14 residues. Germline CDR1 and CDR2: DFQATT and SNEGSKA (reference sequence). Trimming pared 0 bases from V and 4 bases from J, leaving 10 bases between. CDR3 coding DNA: TGCAGTGCTAGAGATTTAGTCGGGAATCAGCCCCAGCATTTT. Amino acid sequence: CSARDLVGNQPQHF.

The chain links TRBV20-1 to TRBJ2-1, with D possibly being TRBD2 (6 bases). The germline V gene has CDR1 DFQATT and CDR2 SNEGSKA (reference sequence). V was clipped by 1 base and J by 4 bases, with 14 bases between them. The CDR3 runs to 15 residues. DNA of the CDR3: TGCAGTGCTAGAGTACCCTCCCGGGGGTACAATGAGCAGTTCTTC. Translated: CSARVPSRGYNEQFF.

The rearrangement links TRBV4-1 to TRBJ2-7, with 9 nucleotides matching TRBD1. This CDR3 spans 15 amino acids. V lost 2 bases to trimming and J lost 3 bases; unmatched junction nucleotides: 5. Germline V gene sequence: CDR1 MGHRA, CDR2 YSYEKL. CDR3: CASSQPGQGLYEQYF. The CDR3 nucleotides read TGCGCCAGCAGCCAACCGGGACAGGGTCTCTACGAGCAGTACTTC.